This record covers a single T cell receptor (beta chain). These data belong to a study of blood T cell repertoires in COVID-19. Study background: Acute and convalescent COVID-19 specimens originated in the United States, Italy and Spain. The cDNA or gDNA used as material had been derived from T cells, B-cell-depleted T cells, or PBMCs.

Across 24 US areas, participants ranged in age from roughly 18 to 95 years. Participants had their cohort set by participant-reported clinical history. Measured with immunoSEQ multiplex PCR; TCRdb has only the in-frame clones, and not every one. Of roughly 270,000 clones in the sample, about four fifths were seen once. J lost 3 bases, V lost 4 bases, and 12 bases had no gene match. Per the germline V gene, CDR1 is LNHDA and CDR2 is SQIVND (reference sequence). CDR3 size: 17 residues. This TCR came from a man between 35 and 55 years old who had been exposed to COVID-19. Sequencing was performed on PBMCs or T cells enriched from blood (not recorded which). The J gene is TRBJ1-3, the V gene TRBV19; 7 bases map to TRBD1. CDR3 loop: CASSNSHRGFIGNTIYF. CDR3 DNA: TGTGCCAGTAGTAACAGTCACAGGGGCTTTATTGGAAACACCATATATTTT.